This TCR beta chain is drawn from a study of shared clonotypes between healthy human individuals. Study-wide results and caveats: Across a handful of donors, naive CD4 shared 5% to 5.5%, naive CD8 more than 3%, memory CD4 roughly 2.4%, memory CD8 0.4% to 0.5%. Expectations were that clonotype sharing among donors would be affected by sequencing depth.

The trim removed 6 bases at V and 5 bases at J, leaving 22 bases unmatched. This CDR3 spans 19 amino acids. Germline values: CDR1 SGHDN, CDR2 FVKESK. The table came from immunoSEQ multiplex PCR; TCRdb's copy has only in-frame clones and leaves some out. The sample contains 550,000 to 750,000 clones, about 90% of which appear only once. Only one count was recorded for this clone. What it recognizes is unknown. Naivety among CD8 cells was defined by CD45RO negativity and positive CCR7 selection, thereby excluding terminally differentiated effector memory CD45RA+ cells. Sequencing used naive CD8+ T cells sorted from blood. V is TRBV14 and J is TRBJ1-2; 9 bases line up with TRBD1. This receptor was taken from a man aged 30-40 years in good health. CDR3 sequence: CASRHQGGIYLGQGYGYTF. The CDR3, as DNA: TGTGCCAGCAGGCACCAGGGAGGTATTTATCTAGGACAGGGGTATGGCTACACCTTC.